This is a list of T cell receptor beta chains from one sample in a study of OX40 agonist ivuxolimab in advanced cancers. Only in-frame clones appear in the TCRdb table, and some are missing; sequencing was by immunoSEQ multiplex PCR. The table has around 83,000 clones, about 81% seen once. The sample consisted of CD4+ or CD8+ T cells sorted from blood, taken in a trial of the OX40 agonist ivuxolimab. The receptors here all came from an adult with an advanced solid tumor such as melanoma, head and neck, liver or kidney cancer. CDR3s include the opening cysteine and the closing phenylalanine or tryptophan. A D gene is named only where the DNA matches it firmly. For some rows the clone size is stated as once, few or many, or as a class when expanded; others skip it.

clone size,V gene,J gene,D gene,CDR3 DNA,CDR3 protein
few,TRBV11-3,TRBJ2-3,.,TGTGCCAGCAGCTTAAGGGGGGTGGGTCAAGCCCGAGATACGCAGTATTTT,CASSLRGVGQARDTQYF
.,TRBV18,TRBJ2-7,TRBD1,TGTGCCAGCTCACCACGGGCGGGACAGGGGGCGTGGGAGCAGTACTTC,CASSPRAGQGAWEQYF
.,TRBV27,TRBJ1-1,.,TGTGCCAGCAGTCATACAGCCGTCGCTTCTGAAGCTTTCTTT,CASSHTAVASEAFF
.,TRBV29-1,TRBJ2-1,TRBD1,TGCAGCGTTGCACAGGGGTCCGGGAATGAGCAGTTCTTC,CSVAQGSGNEQFF
.,TRBV11-3,TRBJ2-7,.,TGTGCCAGCGGGGAAGGCTACGAGCAGTACTTC,CASGEGYEQYF
few,TRBV27,TRBJ1-2,.,TGTGCCAGCACCTCCTGGGAGAATGGCTACACCTTC,CASTSWENGYTF
.,TRBV7-8,TRBJ2-1,.,TGTGCCAGCAGCCCTCCACGAGGGGAGCAGTTCTTC,CASSPPRGEQFF
many,TRBV15,TRBJ2-6,.,TGTGCCACCAGCAGAGACACAGGGACTGGGGCCAACGTCCTGACTTTC,CATSRDTGTGANVLTF
.,TRBV19,TRBJ2-1,TRBD2,TGTGCCAGTAGTGGGCAAAGGACTAGCGGGAATTACAATGAGCAGTTCTTC,CASSGQRTSGNYNEQFF
.,TRBV5-1,TRBJ1-1,.,TGCGCCAGCACCTCGGGGACTCTGAACACTGAAGCTTTCTTT,CASTSGTLNTEAFF
few,TRBV19,TRBJ1-4,.,TGTGCCAGTAGTCACTCCGCTGGCAGGTCTAATGAAAAACTGTTTTTT,CASSHSAGRSNEKLFF
.,TRBV14,TRBJ1-1,TRBD1,TGTGCCAGCAGTCCCACAGGGGGCATTCGGTCGCCTGAAGCTTTCTTT,CASSPTGGIRSPEAFF
.,TRBV29-1,TRBJ2-7,TRBD2,TGCAGCGTTGTAGCGGGAGGGATCTACGAGCAGTACTTC,CSVVAGGIYEQYF
.,TRBV6-5,TRBJ2-3,TRBD2,TGTGCCAGCAGTAGAGCGGGGGGCACAGATACGCAGTATTTT,CASSRAGGTDTQYF
.,TRBV7-6,TRBJ2-2,.,TGTGCCAGCAGCCCTAGGCTACAGCGGTCGCCAAAGGGGGAGCTGTTTTTT,CASSPRLQRSPKGELFF
.,TRBV4-2,TRBJ2-7,.,TGTGCCAGCAGCCAAGTCTGGACTGAATCCTACGAGCAGTACTTC,CASSQVWTESYEQYF
.,TRBV7-7,TRBJ2-2,.,TGTGCTAGCAAGATGGGCGGGGAGCTGTTTTTT,CASKMGGELFF
.,TRBV30,TRBJ1-3,.,TGTGCCTGGAGTGTAGGGGGGGACACCATATATTTT,CAWSVGGDTIYF
.,TRBV7-9,TRBJ2-3,TRBD2,TGTGCCAGCAGCTTACCAACGGGAGGGGGTACAGATACGCAGTATTTT,CASSLPTGGGTDTQYF
.,TRBV5-1,TRBJ2-1,TRBD2,TGCGCCAGCAGCCCGACGACTAGCCTCGGAGGCAATGAGCAGTTCTTC,CASSPTTSLGGNEQFF
.,TRBV5-1,TRBJ2-3,TRBD2,TGCGCCAGCAGGGGACTAGCGGGGACAGATACGCAGTATTTT,CASRGLAGTDTQYF
.,TRBV11-1,TRBJ2-1,.,TGTGCCAGCAGCTTACAAAGTCCTGAGCAGTTCTTC,CASSLQSPEQFF
once,TRBV27,TRBJ1-2,.,TGTGCCAGCAGTGCCAACAAGATCTATGGCTACACCTTC,CASSANKIYGYTF
.,TRBV6-6,TRBJ2-1,TRBD1,TGTGCCAGCAGTTCGCGAGGGGGCATCAACAATGAGCAGTTCTTC,CASSSRGGINNEQFF
once,TRBV30,TRBJ2-1,.,TGTGCCTGGAGGGGGTTTTACAATGAGCAGTTCTTC,CAWRGFYNEQFF